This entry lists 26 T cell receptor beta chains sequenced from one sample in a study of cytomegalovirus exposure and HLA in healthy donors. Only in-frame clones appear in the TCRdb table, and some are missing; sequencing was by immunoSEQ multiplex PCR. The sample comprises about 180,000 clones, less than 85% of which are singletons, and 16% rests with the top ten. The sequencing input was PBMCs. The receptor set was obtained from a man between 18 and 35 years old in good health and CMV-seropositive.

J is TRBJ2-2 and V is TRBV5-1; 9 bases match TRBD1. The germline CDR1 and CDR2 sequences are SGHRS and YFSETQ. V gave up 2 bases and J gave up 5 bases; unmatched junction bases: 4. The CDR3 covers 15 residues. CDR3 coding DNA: TGCGCCAGCAGCTTCGGGGACAGGGCAACCGGGGAGCTGTTTTTT. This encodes CASSFGDRATGELFF.

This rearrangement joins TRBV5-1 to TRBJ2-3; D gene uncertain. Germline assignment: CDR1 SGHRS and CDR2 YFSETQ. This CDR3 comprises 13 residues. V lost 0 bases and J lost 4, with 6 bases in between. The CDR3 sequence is CASSLGQADTQYF. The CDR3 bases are TGCGCCAGCAGCTTGGGGCAGGCAGATACGCAGTATTTT.

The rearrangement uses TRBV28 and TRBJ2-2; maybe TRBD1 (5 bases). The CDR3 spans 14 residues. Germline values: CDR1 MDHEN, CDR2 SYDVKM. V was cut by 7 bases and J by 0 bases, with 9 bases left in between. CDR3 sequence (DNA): TGTGCCAGCAAAGACAGAACGAACACCGGGGAGCTGTTTTTT. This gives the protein CASKDRTNTGELFF.

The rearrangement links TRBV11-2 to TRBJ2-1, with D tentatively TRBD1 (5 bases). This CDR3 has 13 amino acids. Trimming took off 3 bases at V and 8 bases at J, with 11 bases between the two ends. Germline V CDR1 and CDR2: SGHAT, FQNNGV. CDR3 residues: CASSFLSGYEQFF. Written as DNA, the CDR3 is TGTGCCAGCAGCTTCTTATCAGGGTATGAGCAGTTCTTC.

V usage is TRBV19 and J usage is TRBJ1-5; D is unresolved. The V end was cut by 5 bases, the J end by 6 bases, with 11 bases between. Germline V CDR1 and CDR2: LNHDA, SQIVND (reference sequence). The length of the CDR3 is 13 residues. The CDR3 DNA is TGTGCCAGTAGTCCCCGGGTGGGTCAGCCCCAGCATTTT. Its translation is CASSPRVGQPQHF.

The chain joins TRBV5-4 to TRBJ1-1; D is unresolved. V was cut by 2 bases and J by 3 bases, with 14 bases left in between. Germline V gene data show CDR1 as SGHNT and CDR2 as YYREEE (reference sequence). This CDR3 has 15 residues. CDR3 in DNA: TGTGCCAGCAGCTTTGTAGACAAATCGGACACTGAAGCTTTCTTT. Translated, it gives CASSFVDKSDTEAFF.

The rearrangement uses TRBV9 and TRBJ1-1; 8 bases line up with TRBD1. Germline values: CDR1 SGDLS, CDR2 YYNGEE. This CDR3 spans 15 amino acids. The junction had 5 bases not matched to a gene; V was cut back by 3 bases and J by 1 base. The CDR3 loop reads CASSEYRGENTEAFF. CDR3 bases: TGTGCCAGCAGCGAATACAGGGGGGAGAACACTGAAGCTTTCTTT.

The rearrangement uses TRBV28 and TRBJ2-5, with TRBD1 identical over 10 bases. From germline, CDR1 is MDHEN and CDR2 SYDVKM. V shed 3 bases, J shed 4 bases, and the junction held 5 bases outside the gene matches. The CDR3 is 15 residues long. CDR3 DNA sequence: TGTGCCAGCAGTTTGGGACAGGGGATTAGAGAGACCCAGTACTTC. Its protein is CASSLGQGIRETQYF.

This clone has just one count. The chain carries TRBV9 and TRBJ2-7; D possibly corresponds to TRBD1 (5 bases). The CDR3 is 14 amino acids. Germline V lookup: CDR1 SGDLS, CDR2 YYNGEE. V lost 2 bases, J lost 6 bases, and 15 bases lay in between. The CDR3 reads CASSVGQGASEQYF. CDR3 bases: TGTGCCAGCAGCGTTGGGCAGGGTGCTTCCGAGCAGTACTTC. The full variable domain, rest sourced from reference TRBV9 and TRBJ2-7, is DSGVTQTPKHLITATGQRVTLRCSPRSGDLSVYWYQQSLDQGLQFLIQYYNGEERAKGNILERFSAQQFPDLHSELNLSSLELGDSALYFCASSVGQGASEQYFGPGTRLTVT.

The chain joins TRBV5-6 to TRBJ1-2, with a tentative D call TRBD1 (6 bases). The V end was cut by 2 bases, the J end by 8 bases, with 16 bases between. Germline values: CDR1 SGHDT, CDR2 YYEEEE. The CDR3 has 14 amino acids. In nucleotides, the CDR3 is TGTGCCAGCAGCTTCGGGGACAATCTTGGAGGCTACACCTTC. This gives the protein CASSFGDNLGGYTF.

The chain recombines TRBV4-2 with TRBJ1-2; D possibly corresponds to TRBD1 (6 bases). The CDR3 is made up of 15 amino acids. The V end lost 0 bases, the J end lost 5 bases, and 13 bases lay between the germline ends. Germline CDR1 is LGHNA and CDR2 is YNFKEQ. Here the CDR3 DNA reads TGTGCCAGCAGCCAAGATCGAGGGGGTGGGTATGGCTACACCTTC. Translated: CASSQDRGGGYGYTF.

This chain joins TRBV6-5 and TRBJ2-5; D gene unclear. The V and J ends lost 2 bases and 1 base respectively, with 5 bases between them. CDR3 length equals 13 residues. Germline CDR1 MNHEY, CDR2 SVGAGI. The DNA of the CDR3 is TGTGCCAGCAGTTACGACTTCCAAGAGACCCAGTACTTC. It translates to CASSYDFQETQYF.

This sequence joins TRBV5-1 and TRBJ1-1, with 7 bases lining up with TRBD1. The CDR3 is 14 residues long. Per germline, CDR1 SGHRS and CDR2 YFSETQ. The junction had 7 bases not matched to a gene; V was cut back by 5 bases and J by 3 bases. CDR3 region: CASRRGLGDTEAFF. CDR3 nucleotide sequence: TGCGCCAGCAGAAGGGGGCTCGGGGACACTGAAGCTTTCTTT.

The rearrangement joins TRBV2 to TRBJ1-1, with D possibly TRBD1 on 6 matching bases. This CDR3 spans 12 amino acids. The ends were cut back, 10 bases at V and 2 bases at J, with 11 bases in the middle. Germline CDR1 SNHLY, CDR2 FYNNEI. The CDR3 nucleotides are TGTGCCACCAAGACAGGTAACACTGAAGCTTTCTTT. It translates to CATKTGNTEAFF.

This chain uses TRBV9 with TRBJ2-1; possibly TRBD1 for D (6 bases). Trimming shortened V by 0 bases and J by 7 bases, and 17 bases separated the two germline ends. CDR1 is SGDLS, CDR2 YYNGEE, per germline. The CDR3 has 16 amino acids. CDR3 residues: CASSVDTGTQGNEQFF. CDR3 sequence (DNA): TGTGCCAGCAGCGTAGACACCGGGACCCAGGGGAATGAGCAGTTCTTC.

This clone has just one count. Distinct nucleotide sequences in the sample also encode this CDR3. The CDR3, as DNA: TGTGCCAGCAGCCTCGGGACTAGCGGGACCTACGAGCAGTACTTC. It yields the protein CASSLGTSGTYEQYF. The chain is built from TRBV11-2 and TRBJ2-7, with 13 bases identical to TRBD2. CDR3 length equals 15 residues. J lost 2 bases, V lost 5 bases, and 3 bases had no gene match. Germline CDR1 is SGHAT and CDR2 is FQNNGV.

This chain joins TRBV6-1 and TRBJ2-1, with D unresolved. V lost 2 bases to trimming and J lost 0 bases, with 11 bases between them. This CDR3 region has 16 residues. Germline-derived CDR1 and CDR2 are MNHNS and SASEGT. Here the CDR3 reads CASSEYLSSSYNEQFF. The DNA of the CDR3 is TGTGCCAGCAGTGAATATTTGTCGAGCTCCTACAATGAGCAGTTCTTC.

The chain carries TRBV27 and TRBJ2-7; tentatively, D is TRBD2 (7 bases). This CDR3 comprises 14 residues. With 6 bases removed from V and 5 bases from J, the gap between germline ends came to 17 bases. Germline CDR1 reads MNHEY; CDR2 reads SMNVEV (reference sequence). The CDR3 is CASRNSGGWDEQYF. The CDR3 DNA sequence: TGTGCCAGCAGAAACTCGGGGGGCTGGGACGAGCAGTACTTC.

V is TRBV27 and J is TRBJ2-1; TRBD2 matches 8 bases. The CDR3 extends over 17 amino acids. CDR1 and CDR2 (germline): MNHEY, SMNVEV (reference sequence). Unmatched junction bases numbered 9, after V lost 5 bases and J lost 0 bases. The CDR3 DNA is TGTGCCAGCAGTACCTTTTTAGCGGGGCTCTCCTACAATGAGCAGTTCTTC. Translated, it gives CASSTFLAGLSYNEQFF.

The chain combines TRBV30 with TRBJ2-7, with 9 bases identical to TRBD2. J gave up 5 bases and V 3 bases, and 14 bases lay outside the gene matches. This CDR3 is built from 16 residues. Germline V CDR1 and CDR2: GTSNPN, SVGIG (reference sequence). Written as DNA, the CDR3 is TGTGCCTGGAGCCCGAGAACGCAGCGGGAGGCCCACGAGCAGTACTTC. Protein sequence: CAWSPRTQREAHEQYF.

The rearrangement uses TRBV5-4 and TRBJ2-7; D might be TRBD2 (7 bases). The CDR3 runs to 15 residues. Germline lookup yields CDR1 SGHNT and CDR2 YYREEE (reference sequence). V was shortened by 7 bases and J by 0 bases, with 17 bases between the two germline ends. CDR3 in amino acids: CASGARGAASYEQYF. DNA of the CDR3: TGTGCCAGCGGGGCCCGGGGGGCAGCCTCCTACGAGCAGTACTTC. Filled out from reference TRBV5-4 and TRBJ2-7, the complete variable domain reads ETGVTQSPTHLIKTRGQQVTLRCSSQSGHNTVSWYQQALGQGPQFIFQYYREEENGRGNFPPRFSGLQFPNYSSELNVNALELDDSALYLCASGARGAASYEQYFGPGTRLTVT.

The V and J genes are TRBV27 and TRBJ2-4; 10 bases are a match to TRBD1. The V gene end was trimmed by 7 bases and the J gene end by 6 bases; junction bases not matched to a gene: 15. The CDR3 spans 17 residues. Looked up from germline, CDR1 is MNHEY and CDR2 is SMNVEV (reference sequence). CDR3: CASKTGGGGSTINIQYF. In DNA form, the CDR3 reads TGTGCCAGCAAGACAGGGGGCGGGGGAAGCACAATAAACATTCAGTACTTC.

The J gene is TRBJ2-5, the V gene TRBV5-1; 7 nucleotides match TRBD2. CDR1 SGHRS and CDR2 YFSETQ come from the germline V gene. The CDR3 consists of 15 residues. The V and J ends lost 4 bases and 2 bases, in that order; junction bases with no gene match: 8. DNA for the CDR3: TGCGCCAGCAGCGGCGGGACTACCAGACAAGAGACCCAGTACTTC. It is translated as CASSGGTTRQETQYF.

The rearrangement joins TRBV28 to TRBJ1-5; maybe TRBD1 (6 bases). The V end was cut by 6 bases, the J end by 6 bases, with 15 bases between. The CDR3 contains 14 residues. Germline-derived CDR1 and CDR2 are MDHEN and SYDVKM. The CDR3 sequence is CASSPGGAGQPQHF. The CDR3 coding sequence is TGTGCCAGCAGCCCTGGGGGCGCGGGTCAGCCCCAGCATTTT.

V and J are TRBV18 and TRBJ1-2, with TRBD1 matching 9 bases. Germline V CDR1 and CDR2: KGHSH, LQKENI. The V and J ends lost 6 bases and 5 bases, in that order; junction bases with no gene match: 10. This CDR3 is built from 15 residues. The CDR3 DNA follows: TGTGCCAGCTCTCGACAGGGACAGGGCCGGTATGGCTACACCTTC. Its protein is CASSRQGQGRYGYTF.

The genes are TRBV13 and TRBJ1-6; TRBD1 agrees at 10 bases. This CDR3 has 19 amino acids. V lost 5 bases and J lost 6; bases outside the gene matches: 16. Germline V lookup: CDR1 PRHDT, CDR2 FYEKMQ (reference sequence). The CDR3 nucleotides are TGTGCCAGCAGCCCCCGAGGGGGTCCTTGGGACAGGGGTAATTCACCCCTCCACTTT. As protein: CASSPRGGPWDRGNSPLHF.